Below are 21 T cell receptor beta chains sequenced from a single sample in a study of cytomegalovirus exposure and HLA in healthy donors. TCRdb's table, derived via immunoSEQ multiplex PCR, lists solely in-frame clones and lacks some. The sample includes 150,000 to 200,000 clones, more than 75% of them seen just once. Source material: PBMCs. Source of these receptors: a woman aged 25 to 45 in good health and CMV-seronegative.

The chain combines TRBV30 with TRBJ2-7; D possibly corresponds to TRBD1 (5 bases). V was clipped by 2 bases and J by 1 base, with 18 bases between them. The germline CDR1 and CDR2 sequences are GTSNPN and SVGIG (reference sequence). This CDR3 spans 16 amino acids. The CDR3 loop is CAWSNSPGHMSYEQYF. CDR3 DNA: TGTGCCTGGAGTAACTCGCCAGGGCATATGTCCTACGAGCAGTACTTC.

V usage is TRBV5-6 and J usage is TRBJ1-1; D is possibly TRBD1 (6 bases). V shed 2 bases and J shed 0 bases, with 11 bases lying between them. The CDR3 covers 15 residues. The V gene's germline CDR1 is SGHDT and CDR2 YYEEEE. The CDR3 bases are TGTGCCAGCAGCTTAATCGGACAGTTGAACACTGAAGCTTTCTTT. Translated: CASSLIGQLNTEAFF.

The CDR3 DNA follows: TGTGCCAGCAGTGAGGGGGGGGCCACCGGGGAGCTGTTTTTT. Encoded protein: CASSEGGATGELFF. V usage is TRBV6-4 and J usage is TRBJ2-2, with a tentative D call TRBD2 (7 bases). The germline CDR1 and CDR2 sequences are MRHNA and SNTAGT. The CDR3 runs 14 residues. V gave up 3 bases and J gave up 4 bases, with 9 bases separating them.

The genes are TRBV29-1 and TRBJ2-1; TRBD2 matches 8 bases. The germline gives CDR1 SQVTM, CDR2 ANQGSEA. The CDR3 totals 16 residues. V trimming: 6 bases; J trimming: 7 bases; junction bases outside the gene matches: 17. The CDR3 spells CSVRLAGLATRNEQFF. CDR3 DNA: TGCAGCGTCCGTCTAGCCGGACTAGCAACGAGGAATGAGCAGTTCTTC.

The V call is TRBV5-1, the J call TRBJ2-5, with D possibly being TRBD2 (5 bases). The CDR3 extends over 13 amino acids. Trimming took off 4 bases at V and 5 bases at J, with 12 bases between the two ends. CDR1 and CDR2 (germline): SGHRS, YFSETQ. DNA for the CDR3: TGCGCCAGCAGCGAGGGAGCCATGGAGACCCAGTACTTC. Amino acid sequence: CASSEGAMETQYF.

The gene calls are TRBV19 and TRBJ1-1; D not resolved. The V gene's germline CDR1 is LNHDA and CDR2 SQIVND (reference sequence). The CDR3 runs to 11 residues. V was clipped by 5 bases and J by 6 bases, with 7 bases between them. CDR3 nucleotides: TGTGCCAGTAGTCGTCCGGCTGAAGCTTTCTTT. It is translated as CASSRPAEAFF.

This CDR3 is CASGFGVNQETQYF. In DNA form, the CDR3 reads TGTGCTAGTGGTTTCGGGGTGAACCAAGAGACCCAGTACTTC. This chain joins TRBV12-5 and TRBJ2-5, with a tentative D call TRBD2 (5 bases). Germline V gene lookup returns CDR1 LGHNT and CDR2 FRNRAP. V lost 3 bases, J lost 0 bases, and 8 bases lay in between. The CDR3 covers 14 residues.

The gene calls are TRBV7-2 and TRBJ1-5, with D perhaps TRBD1 (5 bases). Germline V gives CDR1 SGHTA, CDR2 FQGNSA. The CDR3 sequence is 16 residues long. The V end lost 1 base, the J end lost 6 bases, and 16 bases lay between the germline ends. CDR3 residues: CASSLDPPGHGQPQHF. CDR3 in DNA: TGTGCCAGCAGCTTAGATCCCCCAGGGCATGGTCAGCCCCAGCATTTT.

CDR3 amino acids: CASADMRYGYTF. The CDR3, as DNA: TGTGCCAGCGCTGACATGCGCTATGGCTACACCTTC. The chain uses TRBV14 and TRBJ1-2, with unresolved D. Trimming took 8 bases from V and 4 from J, leaving 11 bases between them. Germline-derived CDR1 and CDR2 are SGHDN and FVKESK. The CDR3 contains 12 residues.

V gene TRBV27 combines with J gene TRBJ2-7; 7 nucleotides match TRBD1. The CDR3 totals 14 residues. With V trimmed by 2 bases and J by 4 bases, 5 bases remained unmatched. Germline-derived CDR1 and CDR2 are MNHEY and SMNVEV (reference sequence). CDR3 sequence: CASSLRQGPYEQYF. CDR3 nucleotide sequence: TGTGCCAGCAGTTTAAGACAGGGTCCGTACGAGCAGTACTTC.

The J gene is TRBJ2-7, the V gene TRBV18; TRBD1 matches 7 bases. V lost 0 bases and J lost 6; bases outside the gene matches: 5. Germline values: CDR1 KGHSH, CDR2 LQKENI. This CDR3 is built from 14 residues. The DNA of the CDR3 is TGTGCCAGCTCACCACCCGGGACAGCCTCCGAGCAGTACTTC. Amino acid sequence: CASSPPGTASEQYF.

This chain uses TRBV18 with TRBJ2-3; D uncertain. The germline gives CDR1 KGHSH, CDR2 LQKENI. CDR3 length equals 12 residues. Trimming pared 2 bases from V and 6 bases from J, leaving 6 bases between. The CDR3 region is CASSPASDTQYF. For the CDR3, the DNA is TGTGCCAGCTCACCAGCGAGCGATACGCAGTATTTT.

This clone was recorded once. The V call is TRBV19, the J call TRBJ1-3; D is undetermined. The CDR3 is 17 amino acids. Trimming took 1 base from V and 0 from J, leaving 13 bases between them. Looked up from germline, CDR1 is LNHDA and CDR2 is SQIVND (reference sequence). The CDR3 sequence: CASSIVAGGASGNTIYF. Here the CDR3 DNA reads TGTGCCAGTAGTATAGTCGCGGGAGGCGCCTCTGGAAACACCATATATTTT.

The chain couples TRBV5-4 to TRBJ1-1, with D unresolved. The CDR3 spans 12 residues. The germline V gene has CDR1 SGHNT and CDR2 YYREEE (reference sequence). V dropped 5 bases and J dropped 1 base, with 6 bases sitting between them. The CDR3 sequence is CASRSGNTEAFF. The CDR3 DNA reads as TGTGCCAGCAGATCAGGGAACACTGAAGCTTTCTTT.

The V and J genes are TRBV11-2 and TRBJ2-7; TRBD2 matches at 7 bases. The CDR3 has 14 residues. The J segment lost 1 base and the V segment lost 9 bases, leaving 9 bases of the junction unmatched. CDR1 is SGHAT and CDR2 is FQNNGV in the germline V gene. CDR3 in DNA: TGTGCCAGTTCCTGGGGGGGGAGTTCCTACGAGCAGTACTTC. Amino acids: CASSWGGSSYEQYF.

This clone was picked up one time. The CDR3 is CASSFNAGGPGAYNEQFF. DNA of the CDR3: TGTGCCAGCAGCTTTAACGCGGGGGGACCAGGAGCGTACAATGAGCAGTTCTTC. The chain employs TRBV7-9 and TRBJ2-1; TRBD2 aligns across 8 bases. There are 18 residues in the CDR3. Germline CDR1 and CDR2: SEHNR and FQNEAQ (reference sequence). The trim removed 3 bases at V and 4 bases at J, leaving 14 bases unmatched.

The genes are TRBV18 and TRBJ2-2, with 7 bases aligning to TRBD1. Germline V gene lookup returns CDR1 KGHSH and CDR2 LQKENI. The junction had 7 bases not matched to a gene; V was cut back by 5 bases and J by 1 base. The CDR3 runs to 16 residues. CDR3 region: CASSSGQIQNTGELFF. The CDR3 nucleotides are TGTGCCAGCTCATCGGGACAGATACAGAACACCGGGGAGCTGTTTTTT.

This chain joins TRBV2 and TRBJ1-5, with unresolved D. The CDR3 has 12 amino acids. Looked up from germline, CDR1 is SNHLY and CDR2 is FYNNEI. Trimming cost V 7 bases and J 1 base, with 5 bases left between them. CDR3 in DNA: TGTGCCAGCACGGGGAGCAATCAGCCCCAGCATTTT. Its translation is CASTGSNQPQHF.

The chain combines TRBV25-1 with TRBJ2-3; TRBD2 matches 13 bases. The trim removed 1 base at V and 5 bases at J, leaving 6 bases unmatched. Germline V gene data show CDR1 as MGHDK and CDR2 as SYGVNS. CDR3 length: 17 residues. Here the CDR3 reads CASSELSGTSGVDTQYF. The CDR3 bases are TGTGCCAGCAGTGAATTATCGGGGACTAGCGGGGTAGATACGCAGTATTTT.

The chain recombines TRBV7-8 with TRBJ1-3; D call uncertain. This CDR3 is 14 amino acids long. Trimming cost V 1 base and J 0 bases, with 4 bases left between them. Germline CDR1 is SGHVS and CDR2 is FQNEAQ. The chain's CDR3 is CASSLGSSGNTIYF. The CDR3 DNA reads as TGTGCCAGCAGCTTAGGGAGCTCTGGAAACACCATATATTTT.

The V and J genes are TRBV9 and TRBJ2-3; 12 nucleotides match TRBD2. The J segment lost 8 bases and the V segment lost 4 bases, leaving 11 bases of the junction unmatched. The CDR3 extends over 16 amino acids. The germline V gene has CDR1 SGDLS and CDR2 YYNGEE. CDR3 sequence reads: CASSRTSGVLIGTQYF. CDR3 DNA: TGTGCCAGCAGCAGGACTAGCGGGGTGCTAATTGGTACGCAGTATTTT.